A single TCR beta chain is shown here with its context. Cohort placement rested on clinical history that participants reported themselves. Original processing methods: The assay estimated nucleated cells by amplifying reference gene primers. The table came from immunoSEQ multiplex PCR; TCRdb's copy has only in-frame clones and leaves some out. The DNA was the basis for D and trimming; V, J and clone size are from that table. The table lists around 260,000 clones, around nine tenths of them singletons, with 1.1% in the top ten. The source of the sample is a study of blood T cell repertoires in COVID-19. About the study: Samples taken during acute and convalescent COVID-19 were collected in the United States, Italy and Spain.

The germline V gene has CDR1 SGHKS and CDR2 YYEKEE (reference sequence). The length of the CDR3 is 14 residues. V was pared by 1 base and J by 12 bases, with 19 bases between. The receptor was isolated from a woman aged 25 to 39 who had recovered from COVID-19. The V and J genes are TRBV5-5 and TRBJ1-1; no firm D call. Sequencing used PBMCs or T cells enriched from blood (not recorded which). Here the CDR3 reads CASSLHDPRGQTFF. The CDR3 DNA follows: TGTGCCAGCAGCTTGCACGATCCCCGCGGGCAAACTTTCTTT.